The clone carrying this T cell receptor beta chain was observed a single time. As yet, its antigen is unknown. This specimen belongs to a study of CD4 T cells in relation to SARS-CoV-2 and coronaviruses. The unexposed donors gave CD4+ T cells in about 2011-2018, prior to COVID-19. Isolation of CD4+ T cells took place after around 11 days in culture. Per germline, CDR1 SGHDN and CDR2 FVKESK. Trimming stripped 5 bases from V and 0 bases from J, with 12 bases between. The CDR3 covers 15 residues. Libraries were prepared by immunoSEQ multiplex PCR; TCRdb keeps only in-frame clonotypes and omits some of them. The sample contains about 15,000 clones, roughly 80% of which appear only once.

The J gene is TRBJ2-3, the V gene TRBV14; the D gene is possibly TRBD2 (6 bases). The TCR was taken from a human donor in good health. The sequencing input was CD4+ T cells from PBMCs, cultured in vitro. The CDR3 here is CASSDGTLSTDTQYF. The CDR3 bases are TGTGCCAGCAGCGACGGGACTCTGAGCACAGATACGCAGTATTTT.